This T cell receptor (beta chain) was found in a study of T cell responses to AZD1222 COVID-19 vaccine. Findings of the study overall: Females made up more of the donors, who were largely white British, and clonal diversity may have come out too low.

The length of the CDR3 is 11 residues. V shed 6 bases and J shed 2 bases, with 5 bases lying between them. Germline V gene data show CDR1 as PRHDT and CDR2 as FYEKMQ (reference sequence). Clones were sequenced by immunoSEQ multiplex PCR, and TCRdb holds only the in-frame ones, with some missing. This sample carries about 100,000 clones, around 90% of them seen once, and the ten largest clones take about 1.7%. With regard to this clone: As yet, its antigen is unknown.

The V and J genes are TRBV13 and TRBJ2-7; D remains unclear. Here the sequenced sample was peripheral blood, taken on day 0 of AZD1222 vaccination. The clonotype originates from an adult in good health. In DNA, the CDR3 is TGTGCCAGCAGTCCCCCCTACGAGCAGTACTTC. Translated, it gives CASSPPYEQYF. Complete variable domain (other parts from reference TRBV13 and TRBJ2-7): AAGVIQSPRHLIKEKRETATLKCYPIPRHDTVYWYQQGPGQDPQFLISFYEKMQSDKGSIPDRFSAQQFSDYHSELNMSSLELGDSALYFCASSPPYEQYFGPGTRLTVT.